The 31 T cell receptor beta chains reported below all come from one sample, sequenced in a study of cytomegalovirus exposure and HLA in healthy donors (TCRdb year 2017). The library came from the immunoSEQ multiplex PCR assay. A mixture of 60 forward primers for TCR Vbeta segments and 13 reverse primers for TCR Jbeta segments was used in the multiplex PCR. TCRdb carries this immuneACCESS record with in-frame sequences only. Its versions omit some clonotypes, under half of them owing to an unresolved V gene in the studies checked, with the rest unexplained. For this sample the table gives 100,000 to 150,000 clones, of which under 85% were detected only once. The ten largest clones represent 5.5% to 7.5% of the sample. The sequenced sample consisted of PBMCs. Receptor source: a woman in her fifties or sixties in good health and CMV-seropositive.

This rearrangement joins TRBV18 to TRBJ1-5, with 8 nucleotides matching TRBD1. Germline assignment: CDR1 KGHSH and CDR2 LQKENI. Losses at the gene ends were 3 bases for V and 2 bases for J; bases not matched to a gene: 9. The length of the CDR3 is 17 residues. CDR3 nucleotides: TGTGCCAGCTCACCCACCGGAGGACAGGGAGGCAATCAGCCCCAGCATTTT. Translating it yields CASSPTGGQGGNQPQHF.

This CDR3 is CAISEETGPNYGYTF. For the CDR3, the DNA is TGTGCCATCAGTGAAGAGACAGGCCCTAACTATGGCTACACCTTC. V is TRBV10-3 and J is TRBJ1-2, with D tentatively TRBD1 (6 bases). V was pared by 3 bases and J by 0 bases, with 11 bases between. CDR1 is ENHRY, CDR2 SYGVKD, per germline. The CDR3 runs to 15 residues.

This chain links TRBV30 with TRBJ2-7; 12 bases map to TRBD2. J lost 6 bases, V lost 3 bases, and 6 bases had no gene match. The CDR3 has 14 residues. Germline V gene sequence: CDR1 GTSNPN, CDR2 SVGIG (reference sequence). CDR3 sequence: CAWSPLAGGSEQYF. The CDR3 region has the DNA TGTGCCTGGAGCCCGCTAGCGGGGGGGAGCGAGCAGTACTTC.

A word on this clone: Compared with germline, one end of the junction differs, possibly owing to a read error. The chain carries TRBV3-1 (or the pseudogene TRBV3-2) and TRBJ2-4; D possibly corresponds to TRBD2 (6 bases). Germline V lookup: CDR1 LGHDT, CDR2 YNNKEL (reference sequence). CDR3 length equals 9 residues. The DNA of the CDR3 is TGTGCCAGCAGGGGACTTAGCGGATTC. Protein sequence: CASRGLSGF.

V usage is TRBV2 and J usage is TRBJ2-4; TRBD2 might be the D (6 bases). The CDR3 is made up of 14 amino acids. The germline V and J ends were trimmed by 6 bases and 0 bases, with 9 bases remaining between them. Germline CDR1 is SNHLY and CDR2 is FYNNEI. CDR3 sequence: CASRAGLAKNIQYF. The CDR3, as DNA: TGTGCCAGCAGGGCGGGGTTAGCCAAAAACATTCAGTACTTC.

On this clone itself: The junction and the germline gene differ at one end; a read error may be behind it. The chain is built from TRBV14 and TRBJ2-3; D remains unclear. The CDR3 is 12 residues long. Per germline, CDR1 SGHDN and CDR2 FVKESK. The CDR3 coding sequence is TGTGCCAGCAGGCAAGCAGGAGATACGCAGTATTTT. Translated: CASRQAGDTQYF. Full variable domain (rest looked up from reference TRBV14 and TRBJ2-3): EAGVTQFPSHSVIEKGQTVTLRCDPISGHDNLYWYRRVMGKEIKFLLHFVKESKQDESGMPNNRFLAERTGGTYSTLKVQPAELEDSGVYFCASRQAGDTQYFGPGTRLTVL.

V and J are TRBV5-1 and TRBJ1-4; a possible D gene is TRBD1 (5 bases). Germline-derived CDR1 and CDR2 are SGHRS and YFSETQ. The CDR3 length is 14 residues. The ends were cut back, 1 base at V and 7 bases at J, with 11 bases in the middle. This CDR3 reads CASSLNGGSEKLFF. The DNA of the CDR3 is TGCGCCAGCAGCTTGAACGGGGGAAGTGAAAAACTGTTTTTT. Combining the CDR3 with reference TRBV5-1 and TRBJ1-4 gives the whole variable domain KAGVTQTPRYLIKTRGQQVTLSCSPISGHRSVSWYQQTPGQGLQFLFEYFSETQRNKGNFPGRFSGRQFSNSRSEMNVSTLELGDSALYLCASSLNGGSEKLFFGSGTQLSVL.

The V gene is TRBV2, the J gene TRBJ2-3; 9 bases match TRBD1. Germline loops: CDR1 SNHLY, CDR2 FYNNEI. Trimming at V came to 2 bases and at J to 2 bases, leaving 11 bases not matched to a gene. The CDR3 totals 18 residues. CDR3 region: CASSEPLSTGGYTDTQYF. The CDR3 DNA reads TGTGCCAGCAGTGAACCCCTGTCGACAGGGGGTTACACAGATACGCAGTATTTT.

The table lists this clone with a few counts. The gene calls are TRBV19 and TRBJ2-3, with D possibly TRBD2 on 7 matching bases. Germline CDR1 and CDR2: LNHDA and SQIVND (reference sequence). This CDR3 region has 15 residues. The V and J ends lost 6 bases and 4 bases respectively, with 17 bases between them. The CDR3 here is CASSRVGGGADTQYF. The CDR3 region has the DNA TGTGCCAGTAGCCGAGTGGGGGGGGGCGCAGATACGCAGTATTTT.

The chain has TRBV2 and TRBJ2-7; 8 bases match TRBD2. The trim removed 6 bases at V and 3 bases at J, leaving 10 bases unmatched. CDR1 is SNHLY, CDR2 FYNNEI, per germline. The CDR3 runs to 15 residues. The CDR3 sequence is CASRRLAGRIYEQYF. As DNA, the CDR3 is TGTGCCAGCAGGCGGCTAGCGGGTAGGATCTACGAGCAGTACTTC.

The chain combines TRBV5-1 with TRBJ1-1; D is unclear. Germline loops: CDR1 SGHRS, CDR2 YFSETQ. CDR3 length equals 13 residues. The V end lost 1 base, the J end lost 2 bases, and 6 bases lay between the germline ends. The CDR3 nucleotides read TGCGCCAGCAGCTTGCTCGTAAACACTGAAGCTTTCTTT. Its translation: CASSLLVNTEAFF.

The CDR3 loop reads CASSLDPGREHRETQYF. The DNA of the CDR3 is TGTGCCAGCAGCTTGGACCCGGGTCGAGAACACCGGGAGACCCAGTACTTC. J is TRBJ2-5 and V is TRBV5-5; no reliable D call. CDR1 is SGHKS, CDR2 YYEKEE, per germline (reference sequence). This CDR3 region has 17 residues. Between the trimmed V and J ends, which lost 0 bases and 5 bases, there was a span of 20 bases.

The chain carries TRBV6-5 and TRBJ1-5; TRBD1 matches 7 bases. Germline V gene lookup returns CDR1 MNHEY and CDR2 SVGAGI. The CDR3 spans 15 residues. V shed 0 bases, J shed 5 bases, and the junction held 4 bases outside the gene matches. The CDR3 reads CASSYSNQGDQPQHF. DNA of the CDR3: TGTGCCAGCAGTTACTCGAATCAGGGGGATCAGCCCCAGCATTTT.

This chain uses TRBV28 with TRBJ1-5; D possibly corresponds to TRBD1 (6 bases). Trimming took 5 bases from V and 4 from J, leaving 15 bases between them. The CDR3 is made up of 15 amino acids. Per the germline V gene, CDR1 is MDHEN and CDR2 is SYDVKM. CDR3 in amino acids: CASSIGRGENQPQHF. The CDR3 region has the DNA TGTGCCAGCAGTATTGGGAGGGGGGAGAATCAGCCCCAGCATTTT. The complete variable domain, with remaining parts taken from reference TRBV28 and TRBJ1-5, reads DVKVTQSSRYLVKRTGEKVFLECVQDMDHENMFWYRQDPGLGLRLIYFSYDVKMKEKGDIPEGYSVSREKKERFSLILESASTNQTSMYLCASSIGRGENQPQHFGDGTRLSIL.

This chain uses TRBV10-3 with TRBJ2-1, with 7 bases that match TRBD2. The junction had 16 bases not matched to a gene; V was cut back by 3 bases and J by 8 bases. This CDR3 is 17 amino acids long. Germline values: CDR1 ENHRY, CDR2 SYGVKD. CDR3 residues: CAISESAGVGGVYEQFF. The CDR3 nucleotides read TGTGCCATCAGTGAATCGGCGGGGGTGGGGGGTGTGTATGAGCAGTTCTTC.

This clone was observed once. The chain combines TRBV15 with TRBJ2-3, with TRBD2 matching 7 bases. CDR3 length: 16 amino acids. The germline V gene has CDR1 LNHNV and CDR2 YYDKDF (reference sequence). V shed 3 bases and J 0 bases; nucleotides not matched to a gene: 6. The DNA for the CDR3 is TGTGCCACCAGCAGTGGGCTAGCGGCTAGCACAGATACGCAGTATTTT. Translated: CATSSGLAASTDTQYF.

This clone was picked up one time. The chain recombines TRBV30 with TRBJ1-1; TRBD1 agrees at 7 bases. J gave up 1 base and V 4 bases, and 6 bases lay outside the gene matches. CDR1 GTSNPN and CDR2 SVGIG come from the germline V gene (reference sequence). The CDR3 is 14 residues long. The CDR3 nucleotides read TGTGCCTGGACCTGGGGGACAGCGAACACTGAAGCTTTCTTT. Its translation is CAWTWGTANTEAFF.

The V call is TRBV6-1, the J call TRBJ2-5, with 9 bases identical to TRBD2. The germline V gene has CDR1 MNHNS and CDR2 SASEGT. Trimming removed 6 bases from V and 3 bases from J; junction bases left unmatched: 2. This CDR3 is 13 amino acids long. The CDR3 is CASRASGEETQYF. The CDR3 bases are TGTGCCAGCAGGGCTAGCGGGGAAGAGACCCAGTACTTC.

The count of this clone is one. The V and J genes are TRBV7-8 and TRBJ2-3; D perhaps matches TRBD2 (6 bases). V was cut by 1 base and J by 2 bases, with 7 bases left in between. From germline, CDR1 is SGHVS and CDR2 FQNEAQ. The CDR3 covers 14 residues. CDR3 DNA sequence: TGTGCCAGCAGCTTAGGCGGGACCACAGATACGCAGTATTTT. Amino acids: CASSLGGTTDTQYF.

V usage is TRBV27 and J usage is TRBJ1-5, with 7 bases matching TRBD1. The CDR3 covers 16 residues. Germline loops: CDR1 MNHEY, CDR2 SMNVEV (reference sequence). J gave up 1 base and V 1 base, and 4 bases lay outside the gene matches. CDR3 nucleotides: TGTGCCAGCAGTTTATACACAGGGGTGAGCAATCAGCCCCAGCATTTT. This gives the protein CASSLYTGVSNQPQHF.

This sequence joins TRBV29-1 and TRBJ1-2, with 7 bases matching TRBD1. Germline values: CDR1 SQVTM, CDR2 ANQGSEA. This CDR3 has 16 residues. Unmatched junction bases numbered 7, after V lost 0 bases and J lost 0 bases. The CDR3 nucleotides read TGCAGCGTTGAAGAGCCCGTAGGACAGGCTAACTATGGCTACACCTTC. Its translation: CSVEEPVGQANYGYTF.

The chain joins TRBV7-2 to TRBJ1-1; D call uncertain. There are 12 residues in the CDR3. V shed 2 bases and J shed 9 bases, with 10 bases lying between them. Germline CDR1 and CDR2: SGHTA and FQGNSA. The chain's CDR3 is CASSLLAGKAFF. Written as DNA, the CDR3 is TGTGCCAGCAGCTTATTAGCGGGGAAAGCTTTCTTT.

The chain employs TRBV2 and TRBJ2-5, with a possible D match to TRBD1 (5 bases). This CDR3 spans 12 amino acids. Trimming took 7 bases from V and 5 from J, leaving 11 bases between them. CDR1 and CDR2 (germline): SNHLY, FYNNEI. As DNA, the CDR3 is TGTGCCAGCAAAGGGGATGGGGAGACCCAGTACTTC. It codes for CASKGDGETQYF.

The chain is built from TRBV5-6 and TRBJ2-4, with D possibly being TRBD2 (6 bases). The CDR3 covers 13 residues. Per germline, CDR1 SGHDT and CDR2 YYEEEE. Trimming cost V 0 bases and J 6 bases, with 7 bases left between them. The CDR3 is CASSLEEGNIQYF. The CDR3, as DNA: TGTGCCAGCAGCTTGGAGGAGGGAAACATTCAGTACTTC.

This clone was seen only a few times. V usage is TRBV19 and J usage is TRBJ2-1; TRBD2 is a possible D gene (6 bases). V was trimmed by 5 bases and J by 6 bases, leaving 14 bases between them. The CDR3 is 14 residues long. Germline V gives CDR1 LNHDA, CDR2 SQIVND (reference sequence). The CDR3 sequence: CASSVGLRGNEQFF. CDR3 nucleotide sequence: TGTGCCAGTAGTGTGGGACTCCGAGGCAATGAGCAGTTCTTC.

A few counts support this clone. This chain uses TRBV21-1 with TRBJ2-5; the table's TRBD1 call for D was not verified on the DNA. The J call is uncertain, as TRBJ2-7 better fits the DNA end. TRBV21-1 is annotated as a pseudogene. CDR3 length: 12 amino acids. In nucleotides, the CDR3 is TGTGCCAGCGGGGACACTGAATACGAGCAGTACTTC. Translating it yields CASGDTEYEQYF.

The rearrangement links TRBV10-3 to TRBJ1-2; a weak D match, TRBD1 (5 bases). In germline, CDR1 is ENHRY, CDR2 SYGVKD. V was pared by 2 bases and J by 6 bases, with 10 bases between. This CDR3 has 13 residues. The CDR3 loop reads CAISETREDGYTF. As DNA, the CDR3 is TGTGCCATCAGTGAGACCAGGGAGGATGGCTACACCTTC.

This clone was detected a few times. V gene TRBV6-5 combines with J gene TRBJ2-2; 10 bases are shared with TRBD1. Germline V gene sequence: CDR1 MNHEY, CDR2 SVGAGI. This CDR3 region has 15 residues. Trimming removed 6 bases from V and 4 bases from J; junction bases left unmatched: 5. The CDR3 DNA follows: TGTGCCAGCAGCACCGGGACAGGGGCCACCGGGGAGCTGTTTTTT. Translated: CASSTGTGATGELFF.

The V call is TRBV29-1, the J call TRBJ2-1, with TRBD2 identical over 8 bases. J gave up 7 bases and V 4 bases, and 6 bases lay outside the gene matches. The CDR3 is 13 amino acids. Germline V gene sequence: CDR1 SQVTM, CDR2 ANQGSEA. CDR3 in DNA: TGCAGCGTTGTTGCGGGGGGTCGGAATGAGCAGTTCTTC. It yields the protein CSVVAGGRNEQFF.

This chain connects TRBV6-4 to TRBJ1-1; TRBD1 might be the D (5 bases). The V and J ends lost 0 bases and 8 bases respectively, with 10 bases between them. CDR3 length: 13 amino acids. Germline values: CDR1 MRHNA, CDR2 SNTAGT. CDR3 region: CASSDSQGGEAFF. CDR3 nucleotides: TGTGCCAGCAGTGACTCCCAGGGCGGCGAAGCTTTCTTT.

The rearrangement joins TRBV6-5 to TRBJ2-2; TRBD1 might be the D (6 bases). Germline V gene lookup returns CDR1 MNHEY and CDR2 SVGAGI. V lost 7 bases, J lost 3 bases, and 15 bases lay in between. This CDR3 comprises 15 residues. CDR3 sequence: CASKEGTIHTGELFF. The CDR3 DNA reads TGTGCCAGCAAAGAGGGGACAATCCACACCGGGGAGCTGTTTTTT.